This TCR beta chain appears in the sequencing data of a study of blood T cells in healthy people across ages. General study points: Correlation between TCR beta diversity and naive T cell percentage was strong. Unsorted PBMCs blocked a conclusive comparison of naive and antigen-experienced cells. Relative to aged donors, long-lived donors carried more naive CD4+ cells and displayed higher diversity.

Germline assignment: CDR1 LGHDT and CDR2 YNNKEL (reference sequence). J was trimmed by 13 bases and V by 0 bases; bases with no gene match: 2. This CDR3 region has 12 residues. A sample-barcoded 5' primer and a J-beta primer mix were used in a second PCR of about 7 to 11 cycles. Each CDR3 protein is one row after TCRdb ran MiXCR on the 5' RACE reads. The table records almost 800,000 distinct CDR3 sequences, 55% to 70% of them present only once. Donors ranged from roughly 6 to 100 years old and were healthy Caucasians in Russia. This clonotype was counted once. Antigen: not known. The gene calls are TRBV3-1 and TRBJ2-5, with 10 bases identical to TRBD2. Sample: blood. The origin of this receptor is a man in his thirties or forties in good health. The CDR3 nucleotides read TGTGCCAGCAGCCAAGAGACTAGCGGGCTGTACTTC. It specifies CASSQETSGLYF.